Sequencing of this T cell receptor beta chain was carried out in a study of spatial heterogeneity in lung cancer (dated by TCRdb to the late 2010s). Background on the whole study: More beta-chain than alpha-chain transcripts were consistently detected, likely reflecting higher beta-chain transcript abundance. Nonsynonymous mutation counts, determined by whole-exome sequencing of tumor tissue, were related to TCR repertoire features. In non-small cell lung cancer, the study quantitatively compared TCR alpha and beta repertoires across several tumor regions, matched nontumor lung, and blood. At surgery, both alpha and beta chains were TCR-sequenced in around 240 tumor regions, approximately 64 matched nontumor lung samples and 56 PBMC samples. In the raw uncorrected reads, each unique combination of TCR and UMI appeared more than ten times on average. In tumor regions, TCR transcript counts showed a strong correlation with a T cell transcriptional module score derived from matched bulk RNA-seq. Here is what the overall study found, with its caveats: TCR-seq coverage of tumor T cells was estimated to be only about 6.7% for alpha chains and 11% to 15% for beta chains. Confirming at a functional level the hypothesis that regional TCRs recognize regional mutations was considered to require additional single-cell paired TCR alpha and beta sequencing. Counts of ubiquitous and regional expanded TCRs correlated with counts of ubiquitous and regional nonsynonymous mutations, respectively. The tumor nonsynonymous mutation count correlated with the number of expanded alpha and beta TCRs within the tumor.

In light of the paper, this sample's time point label describes: sample taken at primary tumor resection. The donors were some 70 patients from the lung TRACERx cohort who had early-stage, untreated non-small cell lung cancer. For TCR sequencing, whole RNA was extracted from tumor and nontumor lung tissue, or from cryopreserved PBMC samples, and no cell sorting was done. Only patients with enough RNA available from two or more tumor regions were chosen for TCR sequencing. Tumor and adjacent nontumor lung specimens were reviewed by a lung pathologist before selection. The CDR3 runs 15 amino acids, cysteine and phenylalanine included. Only the CDR3 region is kept as DNA, spanning 45 bases read in frame from base 1. CDR1 and CDR2 are drawn from the germline V gene: SGHRS, YFSETQ. V is pared back by 3 bases and J by 0 bases, with 7 bases lying between the germline termini. The library was generated by 5' RACE. Sequenced on a NextSeq 500. In the TCR library protocol, a unique molecular identifier was attached to each TCR cDNA molecule so that PCR and sequencing errors could be corrected. As for the original processing: Decombinator tools were used for TCR identification, UMI-based error correction and CDR3 extraction. TCRs above a frequency of 2 per 1,000, corresponding to the top 1% of the tumor frequency distribution, were defined as expanded. Expanded tumor TCRs statistically deemed absent (corrected P<0.05) from at least one tumor region were classed as regional, and all other expanded tumor TCRs were classed as ubiquitous. Renyi diversity was calculated using the R vegan package after each repertoire was subsampled 100 times to 5,000 TCRs. CDR3 similarity networks were built from amino acid triplet string-kernel similarity, with CDR3s being connected when pairwise similarity was above 0.82. Clones were called with MiXCR by TCRdb after fastp trimmed the public reads at Q25, and only in-frame beta chains were retained. Entries are consolidated by CDR3 protein sequence, retaining the most common genes and DNA. What appears here as the V and J calls and clone size reflects TCRdb's work, not the paper's. The sample data list about 18,000 distinct CDR3 sequences, and 7% of these were observed just once. 20% to 25% of the sample is taken by the ten largest.

This clonotype has just a few counts. Its recognized antigen is unknown. No base-level quality is on record; no much larger clone is a single base apart. The rearrangement combines TRBV5-1 with TRBJ2-6; no confident D gene assignment can be made. The receptor comes from a female donor with early-stage non-small cell lung cancer. Specimen: lung tumor tissue, collected at surgery. The DNA is TGCGCCAGCAGCTCCCTAAACTCTGGGGCCAACGTCCTGACTTTC. The translation is CASSSLNSGANVLTF.